A single sample is the source of the 5 T cell receptor beta chains below, sequenced in a study of regulatory dendritic cells for organ transplantation listed by TCRdb under 2017. The library was obtained by the immunoSEQ multiplex PCR assay. TCRdb carries this immuneACCESS record with in-frame sequences only. Its versions omit some clonotypes, under half of them owing to an unresolved V gene in the studies checked, with the rest unexplained. The table for this sample lists about 29,000 clones; roughly 85% of them were counted only once. The top ten constitute around 2.3% of the sample. The material sequenced was memory CD4+ T cells from blood. In the paper's terms, the cell subset or site label means: CD45RO+ memory T cells. The receptor source for this set is a human donor in good health.

Concerning this clone: At one end the junction does not follow the germline gene, possibly because of a read error. The chain couples TRBV5-1 to TRBJ2-1, with 13 bases that match TRBD2. Germline V lookup: CDR1 SGHRS, CDR2 YFSETQ. The CDR3 sequence is 13 residues long. In DNA, the CDR3 is TGCGCCAGCAGCGCCGGACTAGCGGGAGAATCCCTCTTC. Translated, it gives CASSAGLAGESLF.

The chain employs TRBV7-2 and TRBJ1-2; D is uncertain. This CDR3 region has 15 residues. Trimming shortened V by 5 bases and J by 4 bases, and 17 bases separated the two germline ends. Germline V gene sequence: CDR1 SGHTA, CDR2 FQGNSA. DNA of the CDR3: TGTGCCAGCAGCGTACCGCCCCAGTCTGGCTATGGCTACACCTTC. It is translated as CASSVPPQSGYGYTF.

This clone was counted a few times. The J gene is TRBJ2-7, the V gene TRBV7-2, with D maybe TRBD2 (6 bases). Trimming cost V 0 bases and J 0 bases, with 9 bases left between them. CDR3 length: 15 amino acids. CDR1 SGHTA and CDR2 FQGNSA come from the germline V gene. The CDR3 is CASSLAVGSSYEQYF. The CDR3 coding sequence is TGTGCCAGCAGCTTAGCCGTCGGGAGCTCCTACGAGCAGTACTTC.

The V gene is TRBV4-1, the J gene TRBJ2-3; D possibly matches TRBD1 or TRBD2 (5 bases each). The CDR3 loop spans 14 amino acids. V shed 7 bases and J shed 5 bases, with 16 bases lying between them. The V gene's germline CDR1 is MGHRA and CDR2 YSYEKL. Here the CDR3 reads CASTPRGPGDTQYF. The DNA of the CDR3 is TGCGCCAGCACCCCCCGGGGCCCTGGAGATACGCAGTATTTT.

In the case of this clone: Additional DNA sequences in this sample encode the identical CDR3. The gene calls are TRBV7-9 and TRBJ2-2; D call uncertain. The V gene lost 3 bases and the J gene lost 4 bases, with 6 bases spanning the gap. Per germline, CDR1 SEHNR and CDR2 FQNEAQ (reference sequence). The CDR3 covers 13 residues. The CDR3 DNA reads TGTGCCAGCAGCTTGGGCAGCACCGGGGAGCTGTTTTTT. Amino acid sequence: CASSLGSTGELFF. The whole variable domain, filled in from reference TRBV7-9 and TRBJ2-2, reads DTGVSQNPRHKITKRGQNVTFRCDPISEHNRLYWYRQTLGQGPEFLTYFQNEAQLEKSRLLSDRFSAERPKGSFSTLEIQRTEQGDSAMYLCASSLGSTGELFFGEGSRLTVL.